This T cell receptor beta chain was captured in a study of blood T cell repertoires in COVID-19. Study-level information: The samples span acute and convalescent COVID-19 from the United States, Italy and Spain. From T cells, B-cell-depleted T cells, or PBMCs came the material, which was cDNA or gDNA.

This CDR3 contains 14 residues. Losses at the gene ends were 4 bases for V and 3 bases for J; bases not matched to a gene: 4. Germline loops: CDR1 SGHRS, CDR2 YFSETQ. In the study's own analysis: The assay estimated nucleated cells by amplifying reference gene primers. Method: immunoSEQ multiplex PCR; TCRdb's copy keeps in-frame clones and lacks some. The D gene and trimming were derived from the DNA, and the V and J assignments and clone size from that table. The sample carries about 220,000 clones, approximately 82% recorded once. What was sequenced was peripheral blood. This receptor was obtained from a man aged 45 to 65 with active or convalescent COVID-19. The genes are TRBV5-1 and TRBJ1-5, with 7 bases lining up with TRBD1. In nucleotides, the CDR3 is TGCGCCAGCAGCCCCACAGGGGTCAATCAGCCCCAGCATTTT. Translated: CASSPTGVNQPQHF.